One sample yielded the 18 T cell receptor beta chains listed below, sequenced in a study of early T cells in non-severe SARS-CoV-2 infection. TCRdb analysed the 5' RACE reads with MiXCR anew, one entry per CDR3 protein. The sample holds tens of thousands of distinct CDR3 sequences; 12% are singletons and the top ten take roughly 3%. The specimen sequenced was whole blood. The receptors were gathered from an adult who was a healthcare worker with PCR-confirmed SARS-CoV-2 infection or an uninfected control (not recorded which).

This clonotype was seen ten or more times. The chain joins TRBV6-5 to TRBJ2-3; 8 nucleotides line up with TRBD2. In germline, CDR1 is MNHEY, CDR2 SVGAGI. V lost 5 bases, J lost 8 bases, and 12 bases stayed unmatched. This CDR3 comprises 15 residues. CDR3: CASSTGGAPSSTQYF. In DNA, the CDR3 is TGTGCCAGCAGTACCGGGGGGGCCCCGAGCAGTACGCAGTATTTT.

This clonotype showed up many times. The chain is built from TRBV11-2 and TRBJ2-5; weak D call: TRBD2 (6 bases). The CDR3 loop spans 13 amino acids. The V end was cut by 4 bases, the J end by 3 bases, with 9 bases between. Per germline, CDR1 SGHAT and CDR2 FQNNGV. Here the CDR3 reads CASSWGEEETQYF. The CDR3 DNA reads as TGTGCCAGCAGCTGGGGGGAAGAAGAGACCCAGTACTTC.

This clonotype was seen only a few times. CDR3 nucleotides: TGTGCCAGCAGCCGGACGATGTTGGGTGAAGAAAAACTGTTTTTT. Translation: CASSRTMLGEEKLFF. The V gene is TRBV5-6, the J gene TRBJ1-4; D call uncertain. This CDR3 has 15 residues. V gave up 4 bases and J gave up 8 bases, with 18 bases separating them. Germline values: CDR1 SGHDT, CDR2 YYEEEE.

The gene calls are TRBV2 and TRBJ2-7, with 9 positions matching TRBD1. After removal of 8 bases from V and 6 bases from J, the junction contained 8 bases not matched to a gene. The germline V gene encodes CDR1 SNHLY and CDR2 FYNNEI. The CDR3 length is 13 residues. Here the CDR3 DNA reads TGTGCCAGCTCATGGACAGGGGAGGGCGAGCAGTACTTC. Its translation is CASSWTGEGEQYF.

This CDR3 is CASSVNEKLFF. As DNA, the CDR3 is TGTGCCAGCAGTGTTAATGAAAAACTGTTTTTT. The genes are TRBV6-6 and TRBJ1-4; D gene unclear. Trimming took 5 bases from V and 4 from J, leaving 2 bases between them. The CDR3 runs 11 residues. Germline V gene lookup returns CDR1 MNHNY and CDR2 SVGAGI (reference sequence).

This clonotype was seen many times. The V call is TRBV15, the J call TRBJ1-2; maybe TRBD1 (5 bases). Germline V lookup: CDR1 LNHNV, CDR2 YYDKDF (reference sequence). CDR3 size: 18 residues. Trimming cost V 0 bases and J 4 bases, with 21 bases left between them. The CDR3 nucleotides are TGTGCCACCAGCAGAGATAGAGCGGCCCCCGGGACGGGCTATGGCTACACCTTC. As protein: CATSRDRAAPGTGYGYTF.

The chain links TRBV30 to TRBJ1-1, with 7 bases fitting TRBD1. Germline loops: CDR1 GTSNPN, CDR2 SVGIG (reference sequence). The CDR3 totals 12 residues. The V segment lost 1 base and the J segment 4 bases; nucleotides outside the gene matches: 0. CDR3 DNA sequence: TGTGCCTGGAGTGACAGGGGCACTGAAGCTTTCTTT. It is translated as CAWSDRGTEAFF.

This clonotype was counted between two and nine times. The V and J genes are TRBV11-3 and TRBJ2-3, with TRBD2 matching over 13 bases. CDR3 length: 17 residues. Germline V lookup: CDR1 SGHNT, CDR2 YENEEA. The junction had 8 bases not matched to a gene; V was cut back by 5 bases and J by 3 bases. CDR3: CASSLRTSGSWTDTQYF. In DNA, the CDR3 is TGTGCCAGCAGCCTACGGACTAGCGGGAGCTGGACAGATACGCAGTATTTT.

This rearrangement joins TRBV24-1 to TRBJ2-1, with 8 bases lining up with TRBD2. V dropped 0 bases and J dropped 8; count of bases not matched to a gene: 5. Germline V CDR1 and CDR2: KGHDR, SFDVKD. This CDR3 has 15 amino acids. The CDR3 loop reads CATSDLAGLVDEQFF. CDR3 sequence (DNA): TGTGCCACCAGTGATTTGGCGGGACTAGTCGATGAGCAGTTCTTC.

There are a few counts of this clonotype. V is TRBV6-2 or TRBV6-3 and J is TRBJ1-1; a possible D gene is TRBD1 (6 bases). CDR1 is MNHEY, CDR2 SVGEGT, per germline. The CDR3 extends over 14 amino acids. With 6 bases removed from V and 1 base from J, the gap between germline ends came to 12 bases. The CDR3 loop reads CASRPAGENTEAFF. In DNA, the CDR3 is TGTGCCAGCAGACCCGCAGGGGAGAACACTGAAGCTTTCTTT.

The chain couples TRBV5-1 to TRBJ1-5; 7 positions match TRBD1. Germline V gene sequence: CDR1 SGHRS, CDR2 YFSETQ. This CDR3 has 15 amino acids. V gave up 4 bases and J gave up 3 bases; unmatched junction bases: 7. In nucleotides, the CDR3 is TGCGCCAGCAGCCCCGGGACAGATCACAATCAGCCCCAGCATTTT. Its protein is CASSPGTDHNQPQHF.

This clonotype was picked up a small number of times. The CDR3 loop reads CASSLRDANTGELFF. The CDR3 DNA is TGTGCCAGCAGCTTGAGGGACGCGAACACCGGGGAGCTGTTTTTT. The genes are TRBV7-8 and TRBJ2-2; D possibly uses TRBD1 or TRBD2 (5 bases each). The germline V and J ends were trimmed by 3 bases and 0 bases, with 8 bases remaining between them. Germline CDR1 reads SGHVS; CDR2 reads FQNEAQ. The CDR3 runs 15 residues.

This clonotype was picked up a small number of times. The CDR3: CASSSGQAGANVLTF. CDR3 bases: TGTGCCAGCAGCTCAGGACAGGCTGGGGCCAACGTCCTGACTTTC. The V call is TRBV7-2, the J call TRBJ2-6; 7 bases align to TRBD1. CDR3 length: 15 residues. Germline-derived CDR1 and CDR2 are SGHTA and FQGNSA. The V gene end was trimmed by 4 bases and the J gene end by 2 bases; junction bases not matched to a gene: 2.

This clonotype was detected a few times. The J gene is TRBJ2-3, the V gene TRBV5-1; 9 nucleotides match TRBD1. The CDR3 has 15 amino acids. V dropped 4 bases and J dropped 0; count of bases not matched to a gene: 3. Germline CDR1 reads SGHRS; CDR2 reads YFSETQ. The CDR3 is CASSHDRGSTDTQYF. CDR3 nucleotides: TGCGCCAGCAGCCATGACAGGGGGAGCACAGATACGCAGTATTTT.

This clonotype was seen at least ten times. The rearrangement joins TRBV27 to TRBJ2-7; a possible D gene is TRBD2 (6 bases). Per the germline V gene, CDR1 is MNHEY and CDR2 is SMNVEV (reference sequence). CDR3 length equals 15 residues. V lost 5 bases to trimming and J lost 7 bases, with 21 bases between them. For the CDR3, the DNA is TGTGCCAGCAGTCCCCCGGGACTCTATGGGGGGGAGCAGTACTTC. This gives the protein CASSPPGLYGGEQYF.

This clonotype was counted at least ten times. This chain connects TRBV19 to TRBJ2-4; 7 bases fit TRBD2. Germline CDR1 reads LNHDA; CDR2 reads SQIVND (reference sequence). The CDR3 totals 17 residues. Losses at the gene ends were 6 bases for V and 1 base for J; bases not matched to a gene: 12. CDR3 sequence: CASRKLGRDGAKNIQYF. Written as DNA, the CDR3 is TGTGCCAGTAGAAAATTGGGGAGGGACGGGGCCAAAAACATTCAGTACTTC.

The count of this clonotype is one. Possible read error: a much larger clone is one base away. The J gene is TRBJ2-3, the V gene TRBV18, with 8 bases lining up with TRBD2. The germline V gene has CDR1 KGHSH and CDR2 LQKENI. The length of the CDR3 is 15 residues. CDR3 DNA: TGTGCCAGCTCACTGGCGGGAGGAAGGCCAGATTCGCAGTATTTT. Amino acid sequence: CASSLAGGRPDSQYF.

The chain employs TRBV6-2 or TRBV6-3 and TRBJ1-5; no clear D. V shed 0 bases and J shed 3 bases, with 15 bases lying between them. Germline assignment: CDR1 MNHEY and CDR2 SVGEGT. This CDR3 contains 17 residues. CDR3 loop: CASSYSMGRDSNQPQHF. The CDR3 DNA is TGTGCCAGCAGTTACTCGATGGGGAGAGACTCCAATCAGCCCCAGCATTTT.